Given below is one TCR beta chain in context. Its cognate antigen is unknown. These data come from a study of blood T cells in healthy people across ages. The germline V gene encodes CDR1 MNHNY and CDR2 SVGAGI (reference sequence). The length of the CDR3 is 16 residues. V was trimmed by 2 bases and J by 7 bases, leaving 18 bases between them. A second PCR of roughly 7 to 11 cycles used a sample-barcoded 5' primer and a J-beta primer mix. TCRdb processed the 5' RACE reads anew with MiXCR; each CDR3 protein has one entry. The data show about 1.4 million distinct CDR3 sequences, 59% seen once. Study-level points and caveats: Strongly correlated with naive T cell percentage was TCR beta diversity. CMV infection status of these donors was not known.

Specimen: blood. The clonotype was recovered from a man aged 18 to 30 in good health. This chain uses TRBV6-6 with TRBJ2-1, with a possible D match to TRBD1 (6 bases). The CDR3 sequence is CASSYPQGYPRNEQFF. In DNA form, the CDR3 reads TGTGCCAGCAGTTACCCACAGGGTTATCCTAGGAATGAGCAGTTCTTC.